This section outlines one T cell receptor (beta chain) sequence together with its context. The CDR3 covers 14 residues. Germline V gives CDR1 SGHRS, CDR2 YFSETQ. The V segment lost 4 bases and the J segment 7 bases; nucleotides outside the gene matches: 6. These data belong to a study of blood T cell repertoires in COVID-19. Measured with immunoSEQ multiplex PCR; TCRdb has only the in-frame clones, and not every one. Of about 330,000 clones in the sample, 87% were seen once. Sequencing used peripheral blood. V gene TRBV5-1 combines with J gene TRBJ1-4; 8 nucleotides agree with TRBD1. The clonotype originates from a man aged 30-40 years with COVID-19, enrolled during active disease. The CDR3 spells CASSVDRGGEKLFF. The CDR3 nucleotides read TGCGCCAGCAGCGTCGACAGGGGCGGTGAAAAACTGTTTTTT.